These 12 T cell receptor beta chains originate from one sample sequenced in a study of T and B cells in COVID-19 patients. TRB was amplified from about 250-500 ng of blood genomic DNA. Multiplex PCR with BIOMED2 TRB-A/B primer pools amplified TRB rearrangements. TCRdb independently ran MiXCR on the multiplex PCR reads; one entry per CDR3 protein. The repertoire holds around 15,000 distinct CDR3 sequences, with around 30% as singletons. The material sequenced was blood. These TCRs come from a human donor who had recovered from COVID-19.

This clonotype showed up just a few times. The gene calls are TRBV5-4 and TRBJ2-2; 10 nucleotides agree with TRBD2. This CDR3 region has 14 residues. Germline CDR1 and CDR2: SGHNT and YYREEE (reference sequence). V dropped 5 bases and J dropped 5; count of bases not matched to a gene: 3. Here the CDR3 DNA reads TGTGCCAGCAGTTTAGCGGGGGGAACCGGGGAGCTGTTTTTT. Translating gives CASSLAGGTGELFF. Looking up the rest from reference TRBV5-4 and TRBJ2-2 gives the full variable domain: ETGVTQSPTHLIKTRGQQVTLRCSSQSGHNTVSWYQQALGQGPQFIFQYYREEENGRGNFPPRFSGLQFPNYSSELNVNALELDDSALYLCASSLAGGTGELFFGEGSRLTVL.

This clonotype was observed a few times. This chain uses TRBV5-4 with TRBJ1-6; D not resolved. CDR3 size: 12 residues. Between the trimmed V and J ends, which lost 1 base and 10 bases, there was a span of 6 bases. In germline, CDR1 is SGHNT, CDR2 YYREEE (reference sequence). In DNA, the CDR3 is TGTGCCAGCAGCTTGATGCAGTCACCCCTCCACTTT. Translation gives CASSLMQSPLHF.

This clonotype showed up just a few times. The chain carries TRBV20-1 and TRBJ2-1; 7 bases are shared with TRBD1. V shed 3 bases and J 1 base; nucleotides not matched to a gene: 12. Germline V gene data show CDR1 as DFQATT and CDR2 as SNEGSKA (reference sequence). There are 17 residues in the CDR3. The CDR3 DNA follows: TGCAGTGCTAGGTCTACAGGCCGACAGGGATCCTACAATGAGCAGTTCTTC. Amino acid sequence: CSARSTGRQGSYNEQFF.

This clonotype was recorded many times. The gene calls are TRBV18 and TRBJ1-4; D uncertain. Germline V CDR1 and CDR2: KGHSH, LQKENI. The CDR3 covers 13 residues. V was pared by 10 bases and J by 5 bases, with 14 bases between. Written as DNA, the CDR3 is TGTGCCACCAACGACGAGTTCAATGAAAAACTGTTTTTT. Encoded protein: CATNDEFNEKLFF.

Points on this clonotype: This may be a read error, as it is one base from a much larger clone. The chain recombines TRBV12-3 or TRBV12-4 with TRBJ2-5; 9 bases match TRBD1. After removal of 5 bases from V and 5 bases from J, the junction contained 6 bases not matched to a gene. The CDR3 runs to 14 residues. The CDR3 bases are TGTGCCAGCAGTGGACAGGGGTTGGAGGAGACCCAGTACTTC. Its protein is CASSGQGLEETQYF.

The chain links TRBV12-3 or TRBV12-4 to TRBJ1-3; D is undetermined. This CDR3 region has 11 residues. Trimming cost V 5 bases and J 5 bases, with 4 bases left between them. The CDR3 protein is CASSPRNTIYF. CDR3 in DNA: TGTGCCAGCAGTCCCCGAAACACCATATATTTT.

This clonotype is categorized as medium-sized (0.01 to 0.1%). J is TRBJ2-3 and V is TRBV6-5; D unclear. Trimming removed 5 bases from V and 0 bases from J, with 12 bases in between. Per germline, CDR1 MNHEY and CDR2 SVGAGI. This CDR3 spans 15 amino acids. Here the CDR3 reads CASSQYYPSTDTQYF. As DNA, the CDR3 is TGTGCCAGCAGTCAGTATTACCCTAGCACAGATACGCAGTATTTT.

This clonotype was recorded a few times. The V and J genes are TRBV13 and TRBJ1-2; the D is unclear. V lost 3 bases and J lost 2, with 16 bases in between. Germline loops: CDR1 PRHDT, CDR2 FYEKMQ (reference sequence). CDR3 length: 16 amino acids. This CDR3 is CASSLQILPVNYGYTF. CDR3 in DNA: TGTGCCAGCAGCTTGCAAATCTTGCCAGTAAACTATGGCTACACCTTC.

This chain joins TRBV6-2 or TRBV6-3 and TRBJ2-3, with D perhaps matching TRBD2 (5 bases). The germline gives CDR1 MNHEY, CDR2 SVGEGT. Trimming removed 6 bases at V and 4 bases at J, with 11 bases between. This CDR3 has 13 residues. DNA of the CDR3: TGTGCCAGCAGGAGCCTAGCTGCAGATACGCAGTATTTT. It specifies CASRSLAADTQYF.

This rearrangement joins TRBV24-1 to TRBJ1-4; no reliable D call. The germline V and J ends were trimmed by 0 bases and 8 bases, with 3 bases remaining between them. Germline V lookup: CDR1 KGHDR, CDR2 SFDVKD. CDR3 length: 12 amino acids. Written as DNA, the CDR3 is TGTGCCACCAGTGATTTGCAAGAAAAACTGTTTTTT. Translating it yields CATSDLQEKLFF.

This chain links TRBV10-2 with TRBJ1-1, with D uncertain. This CDR3 spans 13 amino acids. V lost 4 bases and J lost 13, with 19 bases in between. The germline V gene has CDR1 WSHSY and CDR2 SAAADI. This CDR3 reads CASSGQWREMDFF. The CDR3 nucleotides are TGCGCCAGCAGTGGCCAGTGGAGGGAAATGGATTTCTTT.

This clonotype counts as medium-sized. The chain combines TRBV29-1 with TRBJ2-1; maybe TRBD2 (6 bases). V dropped 7 bases and J dropped 6 bases, with 13 bases sitting between them. The CDR3 contains 12 residues. The germline V gene encodes CDR1 SQVTM and CDR2 ANQGSEA. The CDR3 DNA follows: TGCAGCGGCAGGTGGGGAGGCAATGAGCAGTTCTTC. Amino acids: CSGRWGGNEQFF.